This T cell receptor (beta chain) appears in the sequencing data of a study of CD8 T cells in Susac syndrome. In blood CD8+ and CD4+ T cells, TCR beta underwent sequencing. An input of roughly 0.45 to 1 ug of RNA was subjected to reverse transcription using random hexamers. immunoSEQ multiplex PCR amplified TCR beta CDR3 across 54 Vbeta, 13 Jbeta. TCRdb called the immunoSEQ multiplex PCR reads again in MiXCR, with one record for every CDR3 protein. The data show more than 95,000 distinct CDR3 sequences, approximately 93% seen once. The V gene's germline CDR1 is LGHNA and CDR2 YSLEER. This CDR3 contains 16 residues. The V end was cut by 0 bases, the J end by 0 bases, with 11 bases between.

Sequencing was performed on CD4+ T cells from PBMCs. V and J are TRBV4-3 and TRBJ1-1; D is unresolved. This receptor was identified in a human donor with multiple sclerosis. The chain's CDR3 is CASSQDLRTVNTEAFF. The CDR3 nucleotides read TGCGCCAGCAGCCAAGATTTAAGAACCGTGAACACTGAAGCTTTCTTT.